These 16 T cell receptor beta chains were sequenced from one sample in a study of response to subunit inactivated influenza vaccine. TCRdb fed the RT-PCR reads into MiXCR, producing one record per CDR3 protein. Among fewer than 700,000 distinct CDR3 sequences listed, approximately 12% were seen once. The input for sequencing was PBMCs from blood, taken around seven weeks after vaccination. The receptors originated from a man aged 45-65 years who received an inactivated influenza vaccine.

J is TRBJ2-7 and V is TRBV19; TRBD1 matches at 10 bases. Germline V gene lookup returns CDR1 LNHDA and CDR2 SQIVND (reference sequence). The CDR3 consists of 13 residues. V lost 8 bases and J lost 4; bases outside the gene matches: 5. CDR3 nucleotide sequence: TGTGCCAGTTCGACAGGGGGCGAATACGAGCAGTACTTC. Encoded protein: CASSTGGEYEQYF.

This clonotype was picked up a small number of times. This sequence joins TRBV29-1 and TRBJ2-7; D ambiguous. This CDR3 is built from 14 residues. The V end lost 0 bases, the J end lost 1 base, and 10 bases lay between the germline ends. Germline V CDR1 and CDR2: SQVTM, ANQGSEA. This chain's CDR3 is CSVEESDGSYEQYF. In DNA form, the CDR3 reads TGCAGCGTTGAAGAAAGTGACGGGTCCTACGAGCAGTACTTC.

V usage is TRBV6-2 or TRBV6-3 and J usage is TRBJ2-1; no clear D gene. V lost 2 bases, J lost 2 bases, and 16 bases lay in between. CDR1 is MNHEY, CDR2 SVGEGT, per germline. The CDR3 totals 17 residues. CDR3 amino acids: CASSYLGQALPYNEQFF. The CDR3 nucleotides read TGTGCCAGCAGTTACCTCGGGCAGGCGCTCCCCTACAATGAGCAGTTCTTC.

This clonotype was counted a few times. This rearrangement joins TRBV30 to TRBJ2-7; 8 positions match TRBD2. CDR1 is GTSNPN, CDR2 SVGIG, per germline (reference sequence). The CDR3 length is 14 residues. Trimming at V came to 2 bases and at J to 6 bases, leaving 9 bases not matched to a gene. Here the CDR3 reads CAWSFTGTRSEQYF. CDR3 coding DNA: TGTGCCTGGAGTTTCACCGGGACTAGGAGCGAGCAGTACTTC.

The rearrangement links TRBV11-2 to TRBJ2-2, with D possibly matching TRBD2 (7 bases). The CDR3 covers 18 residues. Per germline, CDR1 SGHAT and CDR2 FQNNGV. The ends were cut back, 6 bases at V and 4 bases at J, with 24 bases in the middle. The CDR3 nucleotides read TGTGCCAGCAGTTACGGGGGCCTAGGTCGGGGGGCCACCGGGGAGCTGTTTTTT. Protein: CASSYGGLGRGATGELFF.

The V call is TRBV7-9, the J call TRBJ2-5; 8 bases align to TRBD2. Germline V gives CDR1 SEHNR, CDR2 FQNEAQ (reference sequence). There are 17 residues in the CDR3. V lost 2 bases to trimming and J lost 5 bases; unmatched junction nucleotides: 13. The CDR3 nucleotides are TGTGCCAGCAGCTTACTCTCGACGCGGGGGGTGTCGGAGACCCAGTACTTC. As protein: CASSLLSTRGVSETQYF.

There are a few counts of this clonotype. The rearrangement links TRBV24-1 to TRBJ1-1; 11 positions agree with TRBD1. CDR3 size: 13 residues. Germline loops: CDR1 KGHDR, CDR2 SFDVKD. V shed 10 bases, J shed 4 bases, and the junction held 4 bases outside the gene matches. CDR3 in amino acids: CATSGTGGTEAFF. CDR3 coding DNA: TGTGCCACGTCCGGGACAGGGGGCACTGAAGCTTTCTTT.

The chain is built from TRBV28 and TRBJ1-5; no reliable D call. The CDR3 runs 13 residues. Per germline, CDR1 MDHEN and CDR2 SYDVKM. The V gene lost 5 bases and the J gene lost 8 bases, with 13 bases spanning the gap. CDR3 in amino acids: CASSPPGFEPQHF. The CDR3 DNA sequence: TGTGCCAGCAGTCCCCCGGGTTTCGAGCCCCAGCATTTT.

A few counts support this clonotype. The chain employs TRBV7-9 and TRBJ2-2; D gene unclear. V was cut by 3 bases and J by 0 bases, with 11 bases left in between. Per the germline V gene, CDR1 is SEHNR and CDR2 is FQNEAQ (reference sequence). The CDR3 is made up of 16 amino acids. The CDR3 DNA sequence: TGTGCCAGCAGCTTTTATGAAGGACCGAACACCGGGGAGCTGTTTTTT. Encoded protein: CASSFYEGPNTGELFF. The entire variable domain, with the rest obtained from reference TRBV7-9 and TRBJ2-2, is as follows: DTGVSQNPRHKITKRGQNVTFRCDPISEHNRLYWYRQTLGQGPEFLTYFQNEAQLEKSRLLSDRFSAERPKGSFSTLEIQRTEQGDSAMYLCASSFYEGPNTGELFFGEGSRLTVL.

The rearrangement links TRBV20-1 to TRBJ1-5; D might be TRBD1 (6 bases). Germline V gene sequence: CDR1 DFQATT, CDR2 SNEGSKA (reference sequence). CDR3 length equals 16 residues. The V gene lost 0 bases and the J gene lost 1 base, with 13 bases spanning the gap. The CDR3 DNA reads TGCAGTGCTAGAGATTCTGGACAGATAAGCAATCAGCCCCAGCATTTT. The encoded protein is CSARDSGQISNQPQHF.

This clonotype was observed a few times. The V gene is TRBV6-1, the J gene TRBJ2-1; D might be TRBD2 (5 bases). Trimming pared 7 bases from V and 5 bases from J, leaving 18 bases between. Germline V gene lookup returns CDR1 MNHNS and CDR2 SASEGT. The CDR3 runs to 15 residues. For the CDR3, the DNA is TGTGCCAGCACCGCGGGCGGGCAGATCAACAATGAGCAGTTCTTC. Translated: CASTAGGQINNEQFF.

J is TRBJ2-5 and V is TRBV4-1; 11 bases map to TRBD2. Germline loops: CDR1 MGHRA, CDR2 YSYEKL. V shed 8 bases, J shed 5 bases, and the junction held 13 bases outside the gene matches. The CDR3 runs 16 residues. DNA for the CDR3: TGCGCCAGCGCGATAGCGGGGGGGCTTTTCGCGGAGACCCAGTACTTC. Amino acids: CASAIAGGLFAETQYF.

This clonotype was counted only a few times. The chain has TRBV6-1 and TRBJ1-2; D gene unclear. The germline CDR1 and CDR2 sequences are MNHNS and SASEGT. The CDR3 runs 15 residues. Between the trimmed V and J ends, which lost 1 base and 5 bases, there was a span of 14 bases. CDR3 residues: CASSEVLNGRYGYTF. As DNA, the CDR3 is TGTGCCAGCAGTGAAGTGCTCAACGGTAGATATGGCTACACCTTC.

This clonotype was recorded at least ten times. The chain uses TRBV12-3 or TRBV12-4 and TRBJ1-1; possibly TRBD1 for D (6 bases). V lost 5 bases and J 0 bases, leaving 13 bases between the germline ends. The CDR3 runs 15 residues. In DNA form, the CDR3 reads TGTGCCAGCAGTAAAACGACAGGTATGAACACTGAAGCTTTCTTT. This gives the protein CASSKTTGMNTEAFF.

This sequence joins TRBV29-1 and TRBJ1-2, with D unresolved. Germline CDR1 is SQVTM and CDR2 is ANQGSEA. The germline V and J ends were trimmed by 1 base and 7 bases, with 7 bases remaining between them. This CDR3 spans 11 amino acids. The CDR3: CSVEARVGYTF. DNA of the CDR3: TGCAGCGTTGAAGCAAGGGTTGGCTACACCTTC.

In its sample, this clonotype was seen many times. The chain has TRBV20-1 and TRBJ2-7; 9 bases align to TRBD2. The length of the CDR3 is 15 residues. Germline V CDR1 and CDR2: DFQATT, SNEGSKA (reference sequence). V gave up 1 base and J gave up 1 base; unmatched junction bases: 5. As DNA, the CDR3 is TGCAGTGCTAGAGGCAGCCTAGCGGGGTCCTACGAGCAGTACTTC. Encoded protein: CSARGSLAGSYEQYF.